A selection of T cell receptor beta chains follows, all from one sample in a study of CD8 T cells in ankylosing spondylitis. TCRdb redid the calling of the 5' RACE reads with MiXCR, one entry per CDR3 protein. Among about 240,000 distinct CDR3 sequences listed, roughly a quarter were seen once. The sequenced sample consisted of blood, either unsorted or a sorted T cell fraction (not recorded which). All receptors derive from a male donor with ankylosing spondylitis or in good health (not recorded which). CDR3s include the opening cysteine and the closing phenylalanine or tryptophan. D genes are given only for firm matches. The size of a clone is reported for some rows only, either as once, few or many, or as a class for expanded clones.

CSAKLASYNEQFF,TGCAGTGCGAAACTAGCCTCCTACAATGAGCAGTTCTTC,NA,TRBJ2-1,NA,TRBV20-1
CSVRTGGGANVLTF,TGCAGCGTAAGGACAGGCGGAGGGGCCAACGTCCTGACTTTC,few,TRBJ2-6,TRBD1,TRBV29-1
CATSRGGQGAWEQYF,TGTGCCACCAGCAGAGGAGGACAGGGGGCTTGGGAGCAGTACTTC,many,TRBJ2-7,TRBD1,TRBV15
CASSASGSASETQYF,TGTGCCAGCAGCGCGTCGGGGTCAGCTTCGGAGACCCAGTACTTC,few,TRBJ2-5,NA,TRBV7-2
CASSPSSSYNEQFF,TGTGCCAGCTCCCCCAGCAGCTCCTACAATGAGCAGTTCTTC,NA,TRBJ2-1,NA,TRBV18
CSASGLAGGNNEQYF,TGCAGTGCTTCGGGGCTAGCGGGGGGCAATAACGAGCAGTACTTC,few,TRBJ2-7,TRBD2,TRBV20-1
CAFSFPRQAVSNTGELFF,TGTGCCTTCAGTTTCCCTAGACAGGCCGTTTCGAACACCGGGGAGCTGTTTTTT,NA,TRBJ2-2,NA,TRBV2
CATSDSWGQENIQYF,TGTGCCACCAGTGATTCTTGGGGACAGGAAAACATTCAGTACTTC,many,TRBJ2-4,TRBD1,TRBV24-1
CASSLASGGAHWFF,TGTGCCAGCAGCCTAGCGAGCGGGGGGGCCCATTGGTTCTTC,many,TRBJ2-1,TRBD2,TRBV7-9
CASSLELSNEQFF,TGTGCCAGCAGTTTAGAGCTCAGCAATGAGCAGTTCTTC,NA,TRBJ2-1,NA,TRBV12-3/TRBV12-4
CASGGPSYNEQFF,TGTGCCAGTGGGGGGCCTTCCTACAATGAGCAGTTCTTC,once,TRBJ2-1,NA,TRBV12-3/TRBV12-4
CASSPRLAGDYEQYF,TGTGCCAGCAGCCCCCGACTAGCGGGGGACTACGAGCAGTACTTC,NA,TRBJ2-7,TRBD2,TRBV7-7
CASSPSRAGTDTQYF,TGTGCCAGCAGCCCATCCCGGGCGGGCACAGATACGCAGTATTTT,NA,TRBJ2-3,NA,TRBV7-3
CSAPGGNEQFF,TGCAGTGCCCCCGGGGGGAATGAGCAGTTCTTC,many,TRBJ2-1,TRBD2,TRBV20-1
CASSRDGTPKNIQYF,TGTGCCAGCAGCCGGGACGGAACACCCAAAAACATTCAGTACTTC,many,TRBJ2-4,NA,TRBV7-9
CSVEGGQGGGYTF,TGCAGCGTTGAGGGGGGACAGGGCGGTGGCTACACCTTC,NA,TRBJ1-2,TRBD1,TRBV29-1
CASSLTGANTDTQYF,TGTGCCAGCAGCTTGACAGGGGCTAACACAGATACGCAGTATTTT,few,TRBJ2-3,TRBD1,TRBV7-9
CASSQLGNIQYF,TGTGCCAGTAGTCAACTAGGGAACATTCAGTACTTC,NA,TRBJ2-4,NA,TRBV19
CASSPGRLIYWPQHF,TGTGCCAGCAGTCCGGGACGGTTGATATACTGGCCCCAGCATTTT,many,TRBJ1-5,NA,TRBV12-3/TRBV12-4
CASSHTRGLETQYF,TGTGCCAGCTCCCACACCCGGGGCCTGGAGACCCAGTACTTC,NA,TRBJ2-5,NA,TRBV18
CASSGQSNEKLFF,TGTGCCTCCTCGGGGCAGTCAAATGAAAAACTGTTTTTT,NA,TRBJ1-4,NA,TRBV10-3
CAISVAGVEQFF,TGTGCCATCAGTGTAGCGGGGGTAGAGCAGTTCTTC,many,TRBJ2-1,TRBD2,TRBV10-3
CAIRPGRDTDTQYF,TGTGCCATCAGGCCAGGGAGAGACACAGATACGCAGTATTTT,few,TRBJ2-3,NA,TRBV10-3
CASSLIRGDKSFF,TGTGCCAGCAGTTTAATCAGGGGAGATAAGTCTTTCTTT,many,TRBJ1-1,NA,TRBV12-3/TRBV12-4
CSARGGRPILNSPLHF,TGCAGTGCTAGAGGAGGGCGGCCCATACTTAATTCACCCCTCCACTTT,NA,TRBJ1-6,NA,TRBV20-1
CASSRSGTGGGEQFF,TGTGCTAGCAGCCGATCCGGGACAGGGGGCGGTGAGCAGTTCTTC,many,TRBJ2-1,TRBD1,TRBV7-7
CASTMDRVGFGGELFF,TGTGCCAGCACTATGGACAGGGTCGGATTTGGCGGGGAGCTGTTTTTT,many,TRBJ2-2,TRBD1,TRBV2
CASSLEGASDTQYF,TGCGCCAGCAGCTTGGAGGGGGCCTCAGATACGCAGTATTTT,many,TRBJ2-3,TRBD1,TRBV5-1
CSAGQGNSYEQYF,TGCAGCGCGGGACAGGGAAATTCCTACGAGCAGTACTTC,many,TRBJ2-7,TRBD1,TRBV29-1
CAWREATRWLEQFF,TGTGCCTGGAGGGAAGCCACTAGGTGGTTGGAGCAGTTCTTC,few,TRBJ2-1,NA,TRBV30
CASSLWRGAFF,TGTGCCAGCAGCCTTTGGAGGGGGGCTTTCTTT,NA,TRBJ1-1,NA,TRBV6-6
CASSGDRKLFF,TGTGCCAGCAGCGGCGACCGAAAACTGTTTTTT,NA,TRBJ1-4,NA,TRBV2
CASSGTGTQETQYF,TGTGCCAGCAGCGGGACAGGGACACAAGAGACCCAGTACTTC,NA,TRBJ2-5,TRBD1,TRBV2
CASSYKGANTDTQYF,TGTGCCAGCAGTTACAAGGGGGCCAATACAGATACGCAGTATTTT,NA,TRBJ2-3,TRBD1,TRBV6-5
CASSSSGQPQHF,TGTGCCAGCAGCTCCTCCGGACAGCCCCAGCATTTT,NA,TRBJ1-5,NA,TRBV5-5
CSVATSGGPTEQYF,TGCAGCGTTGCTACTAGCGGGGGCCCGACCGAGCAGTACTTC,once,TRBJ2-7,TRBD2,TRBV29-1
CSVLPRQSPTEAFF,TGCAGCGTTTTACCCCGACAGAGCCCCACTGAAGCTTTCTTT,few,TRBJ1-1,NA,TRBV29-1
CSVEDRAGTQYF,TGCAGCGTTGAAGATCGGGCGGGTACGCAGTATTTT,NA,TRBJ2-3,NA,TRBV29-1
CSAPRQASTDTQYF,TGCAGTGCTCCCCGACAGGCTAGCACAGATACGCAGTATTTT,NA,TRBJ2-3,NA,TRBV20-1
CSPELHQETQYF,TGCAGTCCCGAACTTCACCAAGAGACCCAGTACTTC,NA,TRBJ2-5,NA,TRBV20-1
CASSPTSGGTLGTDTQYF,TGTGCCAGCAGCCCTACTAGCGGGGGGACGTTGGGCACAGATACGCAGTATTTT,many,TRBJ2-3,TRBD2,TRBV9
CASSLGVRGYGPQHF,TGTGCCAGCAGCTTGGGGGTCAGGGGCTACGGGCCCCAGCATTTT,many,TRBJ1-5,NA,TRBV5-6
CSARDRAGGFTGELFF,TGCAGTGCTAGAGATCGGGCAGGGGGCTTCACCGGGGAGCTGTTTTTT,NA,TRBJ2-2,TRBD1,TRBV20-1
CAISPTRGQTNYGYTF,TGTGCCATCAGCCCCACTCGGGGACAGACTAACTATGGCTACACCTTC,many,TRBJ1-2,TRBD1,TRBV10-3
CSASGASGGAEDTQYF,TGCAGTGCTAGTGGCGCTAGCGGGGGGGCCGAAGATACGCAGTATTTT,NA,TRBJ2-3,TRBD2,TRBV20-1
CASSAGTSNTGELFF,TGCGCCAGCAGTGCCGGGACTTCGAACACCGGGGAGCTGTTTTTT,NA,TRBJ2-2,NA,TRBV10-1
CASSPTGTTNTEAFF,TGTGCCAGCAGCCCAACCGGGACAACGAACACTGAAGCTTTCTTT,many,TRBJ1-1,NA,TRBV9
CASKALGGTYEQYF,TGTGCCAGCAAGGCCCTTGGAGGGACCTACGAGCAGTACTTC,NA,TRBJ2-7,NA,TRBV12-3/TRBV12-4
CSVAADTQYF,TGCAGCGTAGCGGCAGATACGCAGTATTTT,many,TRBJ2-3,NA,TRBV20-1
CASDPRGSGGLQETQYF,TGCGCCAGCGATCCTCGGGGTAGCGGGGGACTCCAAGAGACCCAGTACTTC,NA,TRBJ2-5,TRBD2,TRBV5-1
CASTFKRAGDTQYF,TGTGCCAGCACCTTCAAGCGGGCGGGGGATACGCAGTATTTT,NA,TRBJ2-3,NA,TRBV12-3/TRBV12-4
CSASSTGGGTSTDTQYF,TGCAGTGCGAGCTCGACGGGAGGAGGTACTAGCACAGATACGCAGTATTTT,many,TRBJ2-3,TRBD2,TRBV20-1
CASSNEGMTEAFF,TGTGCCAGCAGTAACGAGGGTATGACTGAAGCTTTCTTT,few,TRBJ1-1,NA,TRBV7-9
CSVRDRASTDTQYF,TGCAGCGTACGGGACAGGGCTAGCACAGATACGCAGTATTTT,many,TRBJ2-3,TRBD1,TRBV29-1
CSASDRDRGTDEQFF,TGCAGTGCTAGCGACCGGGACAGGGGGACGGATGAGCAGTTCTTC,few,TRBJ2-1,TRBD1,TRBV20-1
CASSIYSSSGANVLTF,TGTGCCAGTAGTATATACAGTAGCTCTGGGGCCAACGTCCTGACTTTC,NA,TRBJ2-6,NA,TRBV19
CASSSPGQDLNTEAFF,TGTGCCAGCAGTTCACCAGGACAGGACCTGAACACTGAAGCTTTCTTT,NA,TRBJ1-1,TRBD1,TRBV12-3/TRBV12-4